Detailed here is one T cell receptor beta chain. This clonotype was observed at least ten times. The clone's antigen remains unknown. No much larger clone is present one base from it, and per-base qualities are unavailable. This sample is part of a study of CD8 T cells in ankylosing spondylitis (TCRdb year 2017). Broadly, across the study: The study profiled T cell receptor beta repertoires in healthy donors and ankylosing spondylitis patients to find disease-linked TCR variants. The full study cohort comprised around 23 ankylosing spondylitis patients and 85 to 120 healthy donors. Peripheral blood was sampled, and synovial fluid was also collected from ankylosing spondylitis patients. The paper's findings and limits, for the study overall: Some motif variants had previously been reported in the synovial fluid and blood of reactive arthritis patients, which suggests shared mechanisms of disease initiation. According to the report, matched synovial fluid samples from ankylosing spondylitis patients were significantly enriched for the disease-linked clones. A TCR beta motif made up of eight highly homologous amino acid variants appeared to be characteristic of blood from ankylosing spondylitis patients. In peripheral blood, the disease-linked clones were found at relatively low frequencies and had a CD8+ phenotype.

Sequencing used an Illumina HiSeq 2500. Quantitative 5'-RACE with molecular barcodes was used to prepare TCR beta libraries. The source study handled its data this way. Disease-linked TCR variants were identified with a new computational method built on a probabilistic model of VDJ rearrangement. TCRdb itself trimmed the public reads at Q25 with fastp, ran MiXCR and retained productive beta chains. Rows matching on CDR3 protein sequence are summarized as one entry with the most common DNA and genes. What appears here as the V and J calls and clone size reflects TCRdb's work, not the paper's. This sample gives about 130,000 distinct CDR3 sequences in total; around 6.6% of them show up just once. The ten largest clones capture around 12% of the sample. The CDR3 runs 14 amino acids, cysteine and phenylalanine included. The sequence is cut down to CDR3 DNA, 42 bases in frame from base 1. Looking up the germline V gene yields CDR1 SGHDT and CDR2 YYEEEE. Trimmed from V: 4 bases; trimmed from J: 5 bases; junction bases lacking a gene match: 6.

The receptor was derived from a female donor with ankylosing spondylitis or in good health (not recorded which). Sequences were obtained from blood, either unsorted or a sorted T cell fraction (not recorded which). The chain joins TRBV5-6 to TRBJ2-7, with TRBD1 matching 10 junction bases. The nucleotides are TGTGCCAGCAGCCGACGACAGGGGGCGGACGAGCAGTACTTC. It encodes CASSRRQGADEQYF. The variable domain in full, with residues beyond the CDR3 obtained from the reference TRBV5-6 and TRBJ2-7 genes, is DAGVTQSPTHLIKTRGQQVTLRCSPKSGHDTVSWYQQALGQGPQFIFQYYEEEERQRGNFPDRFSGHQFPNYSSELNVNALLLGDSALYLCASSRRQGADEQYFGPGTRLTVT.